One and the same sample provided the 6 T cell receptor beta chains below, sequenced in a study of identical twins. Using its own MiXCR run on the 5' RACE reads, TCRdb lists one record per CDR3 protein. This table holds some 570,000 distinct CDR3 sequences, more than 20% found once. A further study also used this sample, focusing on yellow fever vaccine responses in identical twins.

Sequenced material: CD4+ T cells sorted from blood. Source of these receptors: a woman under 30 in good health.

In this sample, this clonotype turned up many times. The chain carries TRBV5-1 and TRBJ2-3, with no clear D. V was shortened by 0 bases and J by 0 bases, with 11 bases between the two germline ends. In germline, CDR1 is SGHRS, CDR2 YFSETQ. CDR3 length: 16 residues. CDR3 nucleotide sequence: TGCGCCAGCAGCTTGGGGTCCTCAACCAGCACAGATACGCAGTATTTT. It translates to CASSLGSSTSTDTQYF.

The chain is built from TRBV5-5 and TRBJ1-1; D perhaps matches TRBD1 (5 bases). Germline lookup yields CDR1 SGHKS and CDR2 YYEKEE (reference sequence). V was cut by 0 bases and J by 4 bases, with 10 bases left in between. The CDR3 runs 14 residues. CDR3 amino acids: CASSLAQGLTEAFF. The CDR3 DNA sequence: TGTGCCAGCAGCTTGGCCCAGGGTCTCACTGAAGCTTTCTTT.

The rearrangement links TRBV4-1 to TRBJ2-1; no clear D. The V end lost 3 bases, the J end lost 8 bases, and 14 bases lay between the germline ends. The CDR3 consists of 14 residues. The germline CDR1 and CDR2 sequences are MGHRA and YSYEKL. In DNA form, the CDR3 reads TGCGCCAGCAGCCACTCTCAAGGGTGGGATGAGCAGTTCTTC. It yields the protein CASSHSQGWDEQFF.

The rearrangement uses TRBV10-1 and TRBJ2-3, with 7 nucleotides matching TRBD2. This CDR3 is built from 17 residues. V shed 0 bases, J shed 0 bases, and the junction held 6 bases outside the gene matches. CDR1 and CDR2 from the germline V gene are WNHNN and SYGVQD (reference sequence). The CDR3: CASSESTGGGSTDTQYF. DNA of the CDR3: TGCGCCAGCAGTGAGTCGACCGGGGGAGGGAGCACAGATACGCAGTATTTT.

This clonotype was seen a handful of times. The chain joins TRBV28 to TRBJ2-7; 7 bases agree with TRBD2. This CDR3 comprises 14 residues. The ends lost 1 base at V and 7 bases at J; junction bases unmatched: 7. In germline, CDR1 is MDHEN, CDR2 SYDVKM. This CDR3 reads CASSLSAGVGEQYV. The CDR3, as DNA: TGTGCCAGCAGTTTATCGGCGGGGGTTGGGGAGCAGTACGTC.

This clonotype occurred a few times. The J gene is TRBJ2-3, the V gene TRBV6-5, with no clear D. Trimming took off 7 bases at V and 2 bases at J, with 13 bases between the two ends. In germline, CDR1 is MNHEY, CDR2 SVGAGI. This CDR3 contains 14 residues. CDR3 nucleotide sequence: TGTGCCAGCATTAGGGCACCTTACACAGATACGCAGTATTTT. This encodes CASIRAPYTDTQYF.